This is a list of T cell receptor beta chains from one sample in a study of Graves' ophthalmopathy and Graves' hyperthyroidism. MiXCR was run by TCRdb on the multiplex PCR reads, yielding one entry per CDR3 protein. The sample holds under 250,000 distinct CDR3 sequences, 25% to 30% seen once. The sequencing input was peripheral blood. The receptors come from a man aged 50 or older with Graves' ophthalmopathy. The CDR3 runs from the conserved cysteine through the conserved F or W.

j_call v_call cdr3_aa
TRBJ1-2 TRBV19 CASSATGTSNYGYTF
TRBJ2-5 TRBV5-1 CASSLATGGAETQYF
TRBJ1-5 TRBV19 CASRSEGSSPQPQHF
TRBJ1-5 TRBV6-2/TRBV6-3 CASSLFPDRGLEQPQHF
TRBJ1-2 TRBV7-3 CASSKGGGVNYGYTF
TRBJ1-2 TRBV14 CASSQEVGDPGGGYTF
TRBJ2-4 TRBV29-1 CSARSGDGNIQYF
TRBJ2-7 TRBV29-1 CSVGGQVTYEQYF
TRBJ1-3 TRBV6-1 CASSEWGAGNTIYF
TRBJ2-5 TRBV28 CASSYNGGEETQYF
TRBJ1-2 TRBV12-3/TRBV12-4 CASSSLLGPDGYTF
TRBJ2-2 TRBV27 CASSLTGADTGELFF
TRBJ1-6 TRBV5-1 CASRPDRLYNSPLHF
TRBJ1-1 TRBV11-2 CASSLTTGDRAFF
TRBJ2-2 TRBV15 CATSREAGIPAGELFF
TRBJ2-7 TRBV7-2 CASSLVLQGERQYF
TRBJ2-5 TRBV6-2/TRBV6-3 CASSFGLAGGPYVETQYF
TRBJ2-5 TRBV27 CASSPQQGVGETQYF
TRBJ2-5 TRBV2 CASSEAETQYF
TRBJ2-2 TRBV10-2 CASKGQGNTGELFF
TRBJ2-7 TRBV12-3/TRBV12-4 CASSSDQGIYEQYF
TRBJ2-5 TRBV7-2 CASSLAIAGSQETQYF
TRBJ2-4 TRBV28 CASSLGQGKNIQYF
TRBJ2-7 TRBV6-2/TRBV6-3 CASTSGPYEQYF
TRBJ2-7 TRBV6-1 CASSEGTGGFYEQYF
TRBJ2-7 TRBV10-3 CAISEGLAGAYEQYF
TRBJ2-5 TRBV4-1 CASSQALGQGQETQYF
TRBJ1-2 TRBV6-2/TRBV6-3 CASSYSKVYGYTF
TRBJ1-5 TRBV6-2/TRBV6-3 CASSYPLTGDQPQHF
TRBJ1-5 TRBV7-2 CASSFRDRVNQPQHF
TRBJ2-5 TRBV6-5 CASRLQGWETQYF
TRBJ2-7 TRBV28 CASSPTSGSKYEQYF
TRBJ2-7 TRBV11-3 CASSFDPASYEQYF
TRBJ2-5 TRBV28 CASINPGGRETQYF